This TCR beta chain is from a study of T cells after yellow fever vaccination. Study context: Fractions of limited cellularity were prepared by means of SMART-Seq v4 Ultra Low Input.

The authors made TCR cDNA by 5'RACE template switching, adding a universal primer site and UMIs. TCRdb ran MiXCR on the 5' RACE reads and lists one entry per CDR3 protein. The sample consists of hundreds of thousands of distinct CDR3 sequences, around 12% of them appearing once. This CDR3 has 16 amino acids. V was clipped by 5 bases and J by 5 bases, with 19 bases between them. Germline V CDR1 and CDR2: SGHTA, FQGNSA. Study findings and constraints: Peak timing came faster in the weaker secondary response, day 5 versus 15. Abundant contaminating clonotypes from the bulk population could appear in FACS-sorted repertoires.

In regard to this clonotype: Antigen unknown.

This sequence was found in a man aged 30-40 years who received the YFV17D yellow fever vaccine. Sequencing used PBMCs, obtained on the day of the yellow fever booster vaccination. J is TRBJ2-1 and V is TRBV7-2; D ambiguous. CDR3 residues: CASSLTLDRVNNEQFF. CDR3 nucleotide sequence: TGTGCCAGCAGCCTCACTCTAGATCGGGTAAACAATGAGCAGTTCTTC.